This T cell receptor beta chain was identified during a study of T cell responses to AZD1222 COVID-19 vaccine. V lost 2 bases and J 4 bases, leaving 10 bases between the germline ends. The CDR3 has 14 amino acids. Looked up from germline, CDR1 is SGHTA and CDR2 is FQGNSA. Clones were sequenced by immunoSEQ multiplex PCR, and TCRdb holds only the in-frame ones, with some missing. The profile shows some 98,000 clones, approximately 84% of them singletons. Pooled samples include second doses given at about 4 or 12 weeks. Source: peripheral blood, taken 28 days after the second AZD1222 dose. J is TRBJ2-3 and V is TRBV7-2, with a possible D match to TRBD2 (6 bases). This receptor was taken from an adult who received the AZD1222 COVID-19 vaccine. The CDR3 protein is CASSLKEGPDTQYF. For the CDR3, the DNA is TGTGCCAGCAGCTTAAAGGAGGGCCCAGATACGCAGTATTTT.